Sequencing of this T cell receptor beta chain was carried out in a study of CD8+CD57+ T cells in acquired aplastic anemia. Turning to the study itself: Average DNA yield from sorted CD4+ and CD8+ cells was around 3 ug. Around 10 million reads were obtained on average for healthy donor CD4+ cells. Study-wide points: Sharing between patients and controls was observed for twenty-nine CD8+ CDR3 sequences.

A note on this clonotype: Its cognate antigen is unknown. The junction departs from germline at one end; a sequencing error may be responsible.

It was genomic DNA that served as the template for profiling TCR beta VDJ and CDR3. TCRdb ran MiXCR on the reads and lists one entry per CDR3 protein. This table has a few hundred thousand distinct CDR3 sequences, 65% to 80% appearing once. Germline CDR1 and CDR2: SGHTA and FQGNSA. The CDR3 loop spans 16 amino acids. This sequence was found in a human donor in good health, serving as a control. The chain is built from TRBV7-2 and TRBJ1-4, with 9 bases identical to TRBD1. Sequences were obtained from sorted CD4+, CD8+, or CD8+CD57+ T cells (not recorded which) from PBMCs. DNA of the CDR3: TGTGCCAGCACCCTAGGGGGCGGGACAGGGAATGAAATACTGTTTTTT. Amino acid sequence: CASTLGGGTGNEILFF.